The entry below describes one TCR beta chain. This sample was included in a study of shared clonotypes between healthy human individuals. Several immunoSEQ plates received, in even portions, the genomic DNA of each subset. The method was immunoSEQ multiplex PCR; TCRdb's version includes in-frame clones alone and lacks a portion of them. The sample has more than 2,000,000 clones, just over 90% seen once. J was trimmed by 8 bases and V by 0 bases; bases with no gene match: 9. This CDR3 is 16 amino acids long. Germline CDR1 and CDR2: SGDLS and YYNGEE. Participating donors were healthy, HIV-negative adults free of recent acute infections or vaccinations.

Sample: naive CD4+ T cells from PBMCs. Subset of the sample: CD45RA+ positively selected. The rearrangement joins TRBV9 to TRBJ2-1, with 9 bases identical to TRBD1. The clonotype comes from a man between 18 and 35 years old in good health. Some clones in this sample may be carry-over from other donors' samples. This chain's CDR3 is CASSVDSTGGIYEQFF. In nucleotides, the CDR3 is TGTGCCAGCAGCGTAGATAGCACAGGGGGCATCTATGAGCAGTTCTTC.